This TCR beta chain is drawn from a study of cytomegalovirus exposure and HLA in healthy donors. Findings and caveats of the study: Three chains tied to CMV proved CMV antigen-specific in vitro.

The ends were cut back, 8 bases at V and 6 bases at J, with 14 bases in the middle. Germline CDR1 is MDHEN and CDR2 is SYDVKM. The CDR3 is made up of 13 amino acids. Comment on this clone: Its matching antigen is unknown.

Sequenced by immunoSEQ multiplex PCR; TCRdb stores in-frame clones only, minus some. The sample has more than 250,000 clones; 86% are singletons. This TCR was recovered from a young woman in good health and CMV-seronegative. V is TRBV28 and J is TRBJ1-5, with D perhaps matching TRBD1 (6 bases). The sequenced material came from PBMCs. CDR3 residues: CASGTGWGQPQHF. CDR3 DNA sequence: TGTGCCAGCGGAACAGGGTGGGGTCAGCCCCAGCATTTT.